These T cell receptor beta chains were read from a single sample in a study of response to subunit inactivated influenza vaccine. TCRdb itself ran the RT-PCR reads through MiXCR, one entry per CDR3 protein. The table has 200,000 to 300,000 distinct CDR3 sequences, 12% seen once. This material consisted of non-naive T cells sorted from PBMCs, taken approximately 15 days before vaccination. Receptor source: a man over 45 who received an inactivated influenza vaccine. Each CDR3 is given with its conserved first and last residue. A D gene is named only where the DNA matches it firmly. Some rows have no size entry. The others give once, few or many, or a class for an expanded clone.

TRBV12-3/TRBV12-4	TRBJ1-5	TRBD1	many	CASIDSQGAGNQPQHF	TGTGCCAGCATCGATTCTCAGGGGGCGGGCAATCAGCCCCAGCATTTT
TRBV6-2/TRBV6-3	TRBJ2-7	-	-	CASSDGSSNDEQYF	TGTGCCAGCAGCGATGGATCTAGTAACGACGAGCAGTACTTC
TRBV20-1	TRBJ1-4	-	few	CSASRPGDFNEKLFF	TGCAGTGCTAGTAGGCCAGGGGACTTCAATGAAAAACTGTTTTTT
TRBV7-2	TRBJ2-3	-	few	CASSLEVHTQYF	TGTGCCAGCAGCTTAGAGGTGCATACGCAGTATTTT
TRBV12-3/TRBV12-4	TRBJ1-1	TRBD1	-	CASSATGGGYTEAFF	TGTGCCAGCAGCGCGACAGGGGGCGGATACACTGAAGCTTTCTTT
TRBV12-3/TRBV12-4	TRBJ2-5	-	-	CTSSFGYGLTVAVETQYF	TGTACCAGCAGTTTTGGATACGGGCTGACCGTGGCTGTGGAGACCCAGTACTTC
TRBV4-3	TRBJ1-5	-	many	CASSQGVWEPQHF	TGCGCCAGCAGCCAAGGGGTCTGGGAGCCCCAGCATTTT
TRBV29-1	TRBJ2-2	TRBD1	-	CSVPGQGTGELFF	TGCAGCGTTCCCGGACAGGGTACCGGGGAGCTGTTTTTT
TRBV5-1	TRBJ2-3	-	-	CASSYDGISTDTQYF	TGCGCCAGCAGCTACGACGGGATTAGCACAGATACGCAGTATTTT
TRBV7-2	TRBJ2-3	TRBD2	-	CASSLVSGGAADTQYF	TGTGCCAGCAGCTTAGTTAGCGGGGGGGCTGCAGATACGCAGTATTTT
TRBV7-8	TRBJ2-2	-	-	CASSLASRVLSGELFF	TGTGCCAGCAGCTTAGCAAGCAGGGTACTGTCCGGGGAGCTGTTTTTT
TRBV6-5	TRBJ2-3	TRBD2	many	CASSYPTYSGNTDTQYF	TGTGCCAGCAGTTACCCCACTTATAGCGGGAACACAGATACGCAGTATTTT
TRBV7-2	TRBJ2-3	-	-	CASSLASRRTDTQYF	TGTGCCAGCAGCTTAGCTAGCAGACGCACAGATACGCAGTATTTT
TRBV10-3	TRBJ2-5	-	few	CAISPSGTPGETQYF	TGTGCCATCAGTCCGTCCGGGACTCCGGGGGAGACCCAGTACTTC
TRBV6-2/TRBV6-3	TRBJ2-2	-	few	CASSWSGQNTGELFF	TGTGCCAGCAGTTGGTCCGGACAGAACACCGGGGAGCTGTTTTTT
TRBV5-1	TRBJ2-5	TRBD1	-	CASSLGTGAGTQYF	TGCGCCAGCAGCTTGGGGACAGGGGCCGGGACCCAGTACTTC
TRBV18	TRBJ2-7	TRBD2	-	CASSPTASGAHNQYF	TGTGCCAGCTCCCCTACCGCTAGCGGGGCCCACAATCAGTACTTC
TRBV20-1	TRBJ2-5	-	-	CSATDSGGPGGETQYF	TGCAGTGCTACCGACTCGGGGGGGCCAGGGGGAGAGACCCAGTACTTC
TRBV11-2	TRBJ2-7	TRBD1	few	CASSRPGTGRWEQYF	TGTGCCAGCAGCCGACCCGGGACAGGGAGGTGGGAGCAGTACTTC
TRBV28	TRBJ1-1	-	few	CASSLNRVKWAFF	TGTGCCAGCAGTTTAAACAGAGTGAAGTGGGCTTTCTTT
TRBV20-1	TRBJ1-1	-	few	CSARPGFEAFF	TGCAGTGCTCGTCCAGGCTTCGAAGCTTTCTTT
TRBV7-3	TRBJ2-7	-	few	CASSQEDSQYF	TGTGCCAGCAGCCAGGAGGACAGTCAGTACTTC
TRBV19	TRBJ1-4	TRBD1	few	CASSILGTGTNEKLFF	TGTGCCAGTAGTATACTCGGGACAGGGACTAATGAAAAACTGTTTTTT
TRBV28	TRBJ2-1	TRBD1	many	CASSLGTGVFNEQFF	TGTGCCAGCAGTCTCGGGACAGGGGTATTCAATGAGCAGTTCTTC
TRBV20-1	TRBJ2-2	TRBD2	-	CSASALGGNTGELFF	TGCAGTGCTAGTGCCCTGGGAGGGAATACCGGGGAGCTGTTTTTT
TRBV12-3/TRBV12-4	TRBJ2-6	TRBD1	-	CASSPGQGNPGANVLTF	TGTGCCAGCAGTCCGGGACAGGGGAATCCTGGGGCCAACGTCCTGACTTTC
TRBV5-1	TRBJ1-1	-	-	CASSTSGSGNTEAFF	TGCGCCAGCAGCACCTCAGGGAGCGGGAACACTGAAGCTTTCTTT
TRBV3-1	TRBJ2-3	-	-	CASSQIIQSTDTQYF	TGTGCCAGCAGCCAAATAATACAGAGCACAGATACGCAGTATTTT
TRBV15	TRBJ1-3	-	few	CATSRDTAVLRNTIYF	TGTGCCACCAGCAGAGATACGGCCGTCTTGAGAAACACCATATATTTT
TRBV20-1	TRBJ1-1	-	few	CSARRQMNTEAFF	TGCAGTGCTAGGAGACAGATGAACACTGAAGCTTTCTTT
TRBV29-1	TRBJ2-5	TRBD2	-	CSARLAGEGVKETQYF	TGCAGCGCCCGACTAGCGGGAGAGGGGGTCAAAGAGACCCAGTACTTC
TRBV6-2/TRBV6-3	TRBJ2-1	-	-	CASRRTNVYNEQFF	TGTGCCAGCAGAAGGACAAATGTTTACAATGAGCAGTTCTTC
TRBV29-1	TRBJ2-7	-	-	CSSRHGTGGEQYF	TGCAGCTCCAGACACGGGACCGGGGGAGAGCAGTACTTC
TRBV2	TRBJ1-2	TRBD1	few	CASSFTGGDGYTF	TGTGCCAGCAGTTTCACAGGGGGCGATGGCTACACCTTC
TRBV12-3/TRBV12-4	TRBJ2-1	TRBD2	few	CASSWTSRSGLGEQFF	TGTGCCAGCAGTTGGACTAGCAGAAGTGGTTTAGGTGAGCAGTTCTTC
TRBV12-3/TRBV12-4	TRBJ2-3	-	few	CASSNREFGTDTQYF	TGTGCCAGCAGTAATAGGGAGTTTGGAACAGATACGCAGTATTTT
TRBV7-9	TRBJ1-5	TRBD1	-	CASSLGQGVFNQPQHF	TGTGCCAGCAGCCTGGGACAGGGGGTGTTCAATCAGCCCCAGCATTTT
TRBV5-1	TRBJ1-6	-	-	CASSLGALRDSPLHF	TGCGCCAGCAGCTTGGGGGCGCTCAGGGATTCACCCCTCCACTTT
TRBV6-1	TRBJ1-6	-	-	CASSAGGSYNSPLHF	TGTGCCAGCAGTGCCGGGGGCTCCTATAATTCACCCCTCCACTTT
TRBV5-1	TRBJ2-7	-	-	CASSLAYIGGGGYEQYF	TGCGCCAGCAGCTTGGCCTATATCGGAGGGGGAGGCTACGAGCAGTACTTC